These 9 T cell receptor beta chains originate from one sample sequenced in a study of human T cells and chemical hapten exposure. Noted time point: patch test 3, about 24 weeks after DPC sensitization. This sample's treatment: therapeutic diphenylcyclopropenone sensitization with weekly scalp DPC. TCRdb reprocessed the RACE reads with MiXCR, giving one entry per CDR3 protein. The repertoire holds about 120,000 distinct CDR3 sequences, with approximately 10% as singletons. The sequencing here drew on whole blood, taken in connection with sensitization to the hapten diphenylcyclopropenone (DPC). These receptors all come from a woman between 50 and 59 years old with alopecia areata. Some clones in this sample may be carry-over from other donors' samples.

This clonotype showed up just a few times. The chain employs TRBV29-1 and TRBJ2-5; 9 bases agree with TRBD2. Trimming removed 3 bases from V and 1 base from J; junction bases left unmatched: 3. This CDR3 spans 14 amino acids. Germline CDR1 is SQVTM and CDR2 is ANQGSEA. The CDR3 region is CSVDASGIQETQYF. CDR3 coding DNA: TGCAGCGTTGACGCTAGCGGGATCCAAGAGACCCAGTACTTC.

The V call is TRBV12-3 or TRBV12-4, the J call TRBJ1-1; weak D call: TRBD1 (6 bases). Trimming left V 6 bases short and J 5 bases short, with 19 bases between. This CDR3 contains 15 residues. CDR3 nucleotides: TGTGCCAGCAGCCCTGACGGGGGGCGCTGGACTGAAGCTTTCTTT. Encoded protein: CASSPDGGRWTEAFF.

This clonotype has at least ten counts. The V call is TRBV6-6, the J call TRBJ2-4; TRBD1 agrees at 11 bases. With V trimmed by 7 bases and J by 9 bases, 11 bases remained unmatched. Germline V gives CDR1 MNHNY, CDR2 SVGAGI (reference sequence). The CDR3 runs to 15 residues. CDR3 DNA sequence: TGTGCCAGCATGAGCCTCACGGGACAGGGGGGCATTCAGTACTTC. As protein: CASMSLTGQGGIQYF.

Only a few counts were recorded for this clonotype. V usage is TRBV5-6 and J usage is TRBJ1-5; D is unresolved. Germline V gene sequence: CDR1 SGHDT, CDR2 YYEEEE. CDR3 length: 14 residues. Trimming stripped 3 bases from V and 3 bases from J, with 10 bases between. The CDR3 reads CASSSGQINQPQHF. The CDR3 nucleotides are TGTGCCAGCAGCTCTGGTCAGATCAATCAGCCCCAGCATTTT.

This clonotype was detected a few times. The V and J genes are TRBV6-2 or TRBV6-3 and TRBJ2-1, with D perhaps given as TRBD1 or TRBD2 (5 bases each). The CDR3 spans 14 residues. Trimming pared 7 bases from V and 6 bases from J, leaving 16 bases between. The germline gives CDR1 MNHEY, CDR2 SVGEGT. The CDR3 DNA is TGTGCCAGCATTCCAGGGACCCCCTTCAATGAGCAGTTCTTC. Its translation is CASIPGTPFNEQFF.

This clonotype was detected ten times or more. The rearrangement joins TRBV29-1 to TRBJ2-1, with TRBD2 matching 10 bases. The CDR3 consists of 15 residues. V dropped 7 bases and J dropped 0; count of bases not matched to a gene: 6. Germline CDR1 reads SQVTM; CDR2 reads ANQGSEA. DNA of the CDR3: TGCAGCGGTAACGTAGCGGGAGGCTCCTACAATGAGCAGTTCTTC. This gives the protein CSGNVAGGSYNEQFF.

This clonotype was observed a handful of times. The V gene is TRBV5-1, the J gene TRBJ1-1; D is unclear. Deletions cut 0 bases from V and 6 bases from J, with 15 bases between. The CDR3 runs 15 residues. The germline V gene has CDR1 SGHRS and CDR2 YFSETQ. In nucleotides, the CDR3 is TGCGCCAGCAGCTTGGGAGCAGGTTTAAAATCTGAAGCTTTCTTT. This translates into CASSLGAGLKSEAFF.

This clonotype has only a few counts. The V call is TRBV19, the J call TRBJ1-5; D perhaps matches TRBD1 (6 bases). Trimming took 5 bases from V and 6 from J, leaving 20 bases between them. CDR3 length equals 16 residues. Germline V lookup: CDR1 LNHDA, CDR2 SQIVND (reference sequence). CDR3 DNA: TGTGCCAGTAGTTTCCTCCCAGGGGAATTGAGTCAGCCCCAGCATTTT. This codes for CASSFLPGELSQPQHF.

This chain links TRBV2 with TRBJ1-6, with D unresolved. The germline gives CDR1 SNHLY, CDR2 FYNNEI. This CDR3 spans 12 amino acids. The V end was cut by 7 bases, the J end by 10 bases, with 11 bases between. In DNA form, the CDR3 reads TGTGCCAGCACCCCCCTCGGCTCACCCCTCCACTTT. Protein: CASTPLGSPLHF.